This TCR beta chain was observed in a study of T-cell memory formation after mild COVID-19. Study overall: Across donors, TCR clusters were largely donor specific.

TCRdb ran MiXCR on the 5' RACE reads and lists one entry per CDR3 protein. The sample comprises about 90,000 distinct CDR3 sequences, less than 15% of which are singletons, and 39% rests with the top ten. What was sequenced was PBMCs or a T cell subset sorted from them (not recorded which). The TCR originated in a man between 18 and 29 years old who had mild COVID-19 (a few samples of this study predate the infection). Cell type and time point are not known.

The CDR3 region has the DNA TGTGCCAGCCAGGGAACTAGCGGGGGGGCCTATGAGCAGTTCTTC. It encodes CASQGTSGGAYEQFF. The genes are TRBV19 and TRBJ2-1, with TRBD2 matching over 13 bases. The CDR3 is 15 amino acids. The germline gives CDR1 LNHDA, CDR2 SQIVND (reference sequence). The trim removed 9 bases at V and 8 bases at J, leaving 10 bases unmatched.